The clone carrying this T cell receptor beta chain has at least ten counts. The data stem from a study of T cells in Graves' hyperthyroidism and ophthalmopathy. The CDR3 totals 14 residues. Trimming removed 0 bases from V and 1 base from J, with 3 bases in between. The germline V gene has CDR1 MDHEN and CDR2 SYDVKM. TCR beta CDR3 regions were amplified from RNA transcripts. The HTBI primer set served for first-round RT-PCR of the TCR CDR3. Using its own MiXCR run on the multiplex PCR reads, TCRdb lists one record per CDR3 protein. The table includes about half a million distinct CDR3 sequences, approximately 22% detected once.

This chain links TRBV28 with TRBJ2-2; unclear D gene. This TCR came from a woman aged 70 to 79 with Graves' ophthalmopathy. The sequenced sample consisted of blood. The DNA of the CDR3 is TGTGCCAGCAGTTTATGGGAGAACACCGGGGAGCTGTTTTTT. Translated, it gives CASSLWENTGELFF.